This T cell receptor beta chain was sequenced for a study of CD8+ T cells in alopecia areata. Study-level background: Among treated patients, oral tofacitinib was administered at 5 to 10 mg twice daily.

After removal of 0 bases from V and 0 bases from J, the junction contained 8 bases not matched to a gene. CDR3 length equals 18 residues. Per the germline V gene, CDR1 is SGDLS and CDR2 is YYNGEE. RNA extraction was followed by reverse transcription into cDNA, which acted as the sequencing template. TCRdb's table, derived via immunoSEQ multiplex PCR, lists solely in-frame clones and lacks some. The sample holds 150,000 to 200,000 clones, over 55% seen once. The authors sorted CD4+ and CD8+ T cells from PBMCs. Sample: CD4+ T cells sorted from blood, taken at week 0. This sequence originates from a human donor with alopecia areata. The V and J genes are TRBV9 and TRBJ2-1, with 8 nucleotides matching TRBD2. The CDR3 loop reads CASSVDGGGLDSYNEQFF. Here the CDR3 DNA reads TGTGCCAGCAGCGTAGACGGCGGGGGGCTAGACTCCTACAATGAGCAGTTCTTC.